These 2 T cell receptor delta chains were sequenced from one sample in a study of γδ T cells in repeated Plasmodium falciparum infection. Flow sorting of PBMC yielded separate Vgamma9/Vdelta2+ and Vdelta2-negative gammadelta T cell populations for bulk repertoire analysis. TCRdb called clones from the multiplex PCR reads again using CATT. Here the sample spans under 65,000 delta-chain clones, around 1.7% being singletons. Source material: gamma-delta T cells from blood. These receptors all stem from a pool of human donors (malaria-infected and uninfected, not separated).

The table lists this clone with a few counts. A read error likely explains why the TCRdb protein, taken from a much larger clone, differs from this DNA's translation at residue 17; the protein shown is translated from the DNA. V gene TRDV1 combines with J gene TRDJ1, with D hard to call. Germline V gene lookup returns CDR1 TSWWSYY and CDR2 QGS. This CDR3 has 19 residues. The CDR3 DNA reads TGTGCTCTTGGGGGGCTGTTTTACGGTTCGTCGTCGTACACCGATAAACCCATCTTT. Protein product: CALGGLFYGSSSYTDKPIF.

This clone was detected a few times. The protein recorded in TCRdb matches a much larger clone and deviates from this DNA's translation at residue 7, suggesting a read error; the protein here is obtained by translating the DNA. The chain uses TRDV1 and TRDJ1, with D possibly being TRDD2 (5 bases). TCRdb does not report a J gene; here it was assigned by matching the DNA to germline references. With 2 bases removed from V and 2 bases from J, the gap between germline ends came to 24 bases. Per germline, CDR1 TSWWSYY and CDR2 QGS. The CDR3 has 19 amino acids. For the CDR3, the DNA is TGTGCTCTTGGGGAATCGGAGCCCCCGGTCGTCCTTCAAACCGATAAACTCATCTTT. Its protein is CALGESEPPVVLQTDKLIF.